This TCR beta chain was sequenced during a study of blood T cell repertoires in COVID-19 (dated by TCRdb to 2018 to 2020). At the level of the whole study: Samples from collaborators originated in the United States, Italy and Spain and spanned both the acute and convalescent phases of COVID-19. The samples were drawn from two sources: the first 160 participants of the ongoing ImmuneRACE study, and fewer than 1,500 subjects contributed by 6 global collaborators. Where HLA class I and class II types were available, the types were taken from metadata supplied by the sample provider, not from assay-based typing. Nearly every sample came with metadata listing a de-identified subject ID, COVID-19 status, age in years and sex. The dataset comprised deeply sampled blood TCRbeta repertoires from subjects exposed to, actively infected with, or recovered from COVID-19. A freely available public database, intended as a resource for researchers studying the immune response to SARS-CoV-2, is where the repertoires were released. The material from the prospective study consisted of cDNA or gDNA derived from T cells, B-cell-depleted T cells, or PBMCs. Paper-wide results and their limitations: How much clinical and demographic metadata was included differed by source and by participant, and the metadata was provided uncurated.

TCRbeta CDR3 regions were amplified from genomic DNA using the immunoSEQ Assay, a bias-controlled multiplex PCR. The study's processing was this. The number of nucleated cells in each sample was estimated from the amplification of reference gene primers within the assay. To quantify the absolute abundance of each unique TCRbeta CDR3 rearrangement, sequence reads were collapsed and filtered. For each sample, productive Simpson clonality was calculated as the square root of Simpson's diversity index across productive rearrangements. TCRdb took this table from immuneACCESS and kept in-frame rearrangements with V and J called. Such tables lack part of the clones; where checked against another copy, unresolved V genes explain under half of the gap, and the rest is unexplained. The V and J calls and the clone size are those of that table, but D and trimming were determined from the DNA. The sample table shows about 230,000 clones, and over 65% are seen once. The ten top clones hold approximately 2.5% of the sample.

About this clone: It lacks a known antigen. No base qualities exist here, and no much larger clone lies one base off it.

The CDR3, cysteine through phenylalanine, is 13 amino acids long. Of the read, only the CDR3 DNA is kept; its 39 bases are in frame from base 1. The germline ends are 11 bases apart after V is trimmed by 8 bases and J by 1 base. From the germline V gene (reference sequence), CDR1 is LNHDA and CDR2 is SQIVND. Each collaborating institution followed its own protocols to collect whole blood in K2EDTA tubes. Collaborator samples were shipped for TCRbeta analysis as frozen whole blood, isolated PBMCs, or DNA extracted from either sample type. Recombination linked TRBV19 to TRBJ1-1; there is no confident call for the D gene. What was sequenced was peripheral blood. This TCR was sampled from a woman aged 70-85 years with active or convalescent COVID-19. Here the CDR3 is given as CASLIPPNTEAFF. The bases are TGTGCCAGTCTAATACCCCCGAACACTGAAGCTTTCTTT. The reference TRBV19 and TRBJ1-1 proteins fill in what lies around the CDR3, so the full variable domain reads DGGITQSPKYLFRKEGQNVTLSCEQNLNHDAMYWYRQDPGQGLRLIYYSQIVNDFQKGDIAEGYSVSREKKESFPLTVTSAQKNPTAFYLCASLIPPNTEAFFGQGTRLTVV.